One and the same sample provided the 20 T cell receptor beta chains below, sequenced in a study of regulatory T cells in long-lasting Graves disease. Time point meaning: persistent/refractory GD, antithyroid drugs over 5 years with positive TRAb. PBMC-derived RNA was used for the TCR library. Construction of TCR beta libraries relied on iRepertoire HTBI primers and on Arm-PCR targeting CDR3 regions. Each CDR3 protein gets one entry after TCRdb re-called the multiplex PCR reads with MiXCR. The sample has 400,000 or so distinct CDR3 sequences, around 21% seen once; the top ten hold under 25%. Sequenced here: peripheral blood mononuclear cells (PBMCs), sampled when the disease was refractory, from a patient treated with antithyroid drugs. Receptor source: a female donor with Graves disease.

This clonotype has at least ten counts. The gene calls are TRBV6-1 and TRBJ1-2; 9 bases are a match to TRBD1. The CDR3 consists of 14 residues. With 5 bases clipped from V and 4 bases from J, the junction kept 5 bases outside the gene matches. Germline loops: CDR1 MNHNS, CDR2 SASEGT. The CDR3 sequence is CASSRTGELYGYTF. CDR3 nucleotides: TGTGCCAGCAGTCGGACAGGGGAGCTCTATGGCTACACCTTC.

There are a few counts of this clonotype. The V call is TRBV7-6, the J call TRBJ2-7; TRBD2 matches 13 bases. The J segment lost 4 bases and the V segment lost 1 base, leaving 7 bases of the junction unmatched. The length of the CDR3 is 17 residues. The germline gives CDR1 SGHVS, CDR2 FNYEAQ. CDR3 in amino acids: CASSLGDLTSGRYEQYF. The CDR3 coding sequence is TGTGCCAGCAGCTTAGGGGACTTGACTAGCGGGAGGTACGAGCAGTACTTC.

In its sample, this clonotype was seen many times. The genes are TRBV20-1 and TRBJ2-7; maybe TRBD1 (6 bases). The CDR3 consists of 15 residues. V shed 4 bases and J shed 6 bases, with 22 bases lying between them. The germline V gene has CDR1 DFQATT and CDR2 SNEGSKA (reference sequence). In DNA form, the CDR3 reads TGCAGTGCTAACGTGGGGTTACAGGGCCTTGGCGAGCAGTACTTC. It encodes CSANVGLQGLGEQYF.

This clonotype came up once. This likely reflects a read error, since a far larger clone is one base away. The chain joins TRBV11-2 to TRBJ1-2, with D possibly TRBD1 on 5 matching bases. The CDR3 extends over 15 amino acids. The germline gives CDR1 SGHAT, CDR2 FQNNGV. Here the CDR3 reads CASEAPLGGDYGCTF. In nucleotides, the CDR3 is TGTGCCAGCGAGGCCCCTCTGGGGGGTGACTATGGCTGCACCTTC.

Many counts were recorded for this clonotype. The chain uses TRBV28 and TRBJ1-2, with 10 positions matching TRBD1. Looked up from germline, CDR1 is MDHEN and CDR2 is SYDVKM. The CDR3 runs to 15 residues. Trimming took 6 bases from V and 8 from J; bases not matched to a gene: 12. Here the CDR3 reads CASRRDRGVAGGYTF. The DNA of the CDR3 is TGTGCCAGCAGGAGGGACAGGGGAGTAGCTGGGGGCTACACCTTC.

This chain links TRBV4-3 with TRBJ2-7; a possible D gene is TRBD1 (5 bases). Trimming shortened V by 1 base and J by 0 bases, and 10 bases separated the two germline ends. There are 15 residues in the CDR3. CDR1 and CDR2 from the germline V gene are LGHNA and YSLEER. The DNA of the CDR3 is TGCGCCAGCAGCCAAGGACAGCAAACCTCCTACGAGCAGTACTTC. Protein: CASSQGQQTSYEQYF.

In the case of this clonotype: This may come from a read error, since a much larger clone is one base off. The CDR3 DNA is TGTGACACCAGCATGACTGTTCACGGGAAAGCTAATGAAAAACTGTTTTTT. Translating it yields CDTSMTVHGKANEKLFF. The chain couples TRBV15 to TRBJ1-4; D not resolved. The germline V gene has CDR1 LNHNV and CDR2 YYDKDF (reference sequence). The CDR3 extends over 17 amino acids.

This clonotype has a count of ten or more. The V gene is TRBV6-1, the J gene TRBJ2-2; 7 bases match TRBD2. V gave up 6 bases and J gave up 7 bases; unmatched junction bases: 17. CDR1 MNHNS and CDR2 SASEGT come from the germline V gene. This CDR3 spans 17 amino acids. This CDR3 reads CASRLRDYRKVGGELFF. The CDR3 DNA follows: TGTGCCAGCAGACTCCGGGACTACAGAAAGGTTGGCGGGGAGCTGTTTTTT.

The J gene is TRBJ2-6, the V gene TRBV6-5; unclear D gene. The V and J ends lost 6 bases and 10 bases respectively, with 10 bases between them. The length of the CDR3 is 12 residues. Germline CDR1 is MNHEY and CDR2 is SVGAGI. In DNA form, the CDR3 reads TGTGCCAGCAGCCACTCGGGTAACGTCCTGACTTTC. It codes for CASSHSGNVLTF.

The J gene is TRBJ1-1, the V gene TRBV10-3; no clear D gene. Germline V gene lookup returns CDR1 ENHRY and CDR2 SYGVKD. The CDR3 extends over 13 amino acids. V was trimmed by 2 bases and J by 2 bases, leaving 6 bases between them. In DNA form, the CDR3 reads TGTGCCATCAGTGAGGGCGGTAACACTGAAGCTTTCTTT. This gives the protein CAISEGGNTEAFF.

V gene TRBV4-1 combines with J gene TRBJ2-7, with D perhaps TRBD2 (6 bases). Germline lookup yields CDR1 MGHRA and CDR2 YSYEKL. This CDR3 has 13 residues. V was shortened by 3 bases and J by 5 bases, with 11 bases between the two germline ends. CDR3 DNA: TGCGCCAGCAGCCACCTGGGGGGTGACGAGCAGTACTTC. Encoded protein: CASSHLGGDEQYF.

This clonotype was seen a few times. V gene TRBV7-9 combines with J gene TRBJ1-2; the D gene is possibly TRBD1 (6 bases). V was trimmed by 0 bases and J by 6 bases, leaving 8 bases between them. The CDR3 is 13 residues long. Looked up from germline, CDR1 is SEHNR and CDR2 is FQNEAQ (reference sequence). CDR3 in DNA: TGTGCCAGCAGCTTAGCGGGGGCGCATGGCTACACCTTC. Translation: CASSLAGAHGYTF.

The chain combines TRBV5-6 with TRBJ1-5; 11 bases align to TRBD1. After removal of 3 bases from V and 6 bases from J, the junction contained 5 bases not matched to a gene. The CDR3 runs to 15 residues. CDR1 is SGHDT and CDR2 is YYEEEE in the germline V gene. CDR3 amino acids: CASSSGQGAVQPQHF. CDR3 in DNA: TGTGCCAGCAGCTCCGGACAGGGGGCCGTTCAGCCCCAGCATTTT.

The rearrangement joins TRBV12-3 or TRBV12-4 to TRBJ2-2; D not resolved. The CDR3 runs 12 residues. V was clipped by 6 bases and J by 7 bases, with 9 bases between them. This chain's CDR3 is CASSSNVGELFF. CDR3 in DNA: TGTGCCAGCAGCTCGAATGTCGGGGAGCTGTTTTTT.

This clonotype was seen a few times. V and J are TRBV20-1 and TRBJ1-2, with D perhaps matching TRBD1 (6 bases). The CDR3 runs to 17 residues. The germline V and J ends were trimmed by 3 bases and 5 bases, with 25 bases remaining between them. Germline V gene sequence: CDR1 DFQATT, CDR2 SNEGSKA (reference sequence). CDR3 in DNA: TGCAGTGCTAGTTTGGTAGACAGGCCTGCAATGGAGTATGGCTACACCTTC. Amino acid sequence: CSASLVDRPAMEYGYTF.

This clonotype was counted between two and nine times. The chain has TRBV18 and TRBJ1-3, with D possibly TRBD1 on 6 matching bases. The CDR3 spans 15 residues. The V end lost 4 bases, the J end lost 0 bases, and 10 bases lay between the germline ends. Germline assignment: CDR1 KGHSH and CDR2 LQKENI. CDR3 sequence (DNA): TGTGCCAGCTCACGGGACAACAACTCTGGAAACACCATATATTTT. Its translation: CASSRDNNSGNTIYF.

The chain employs TRBV4-1 and TRBJ1-1; D is ambiguous. The length of the CDR3 is 12 residues. V was clipped by 0 bases and J by 4 bases, with 3 bases between them. Germline V CDR1 and CDR2: MGHRA, YSYEKL. Here the CDR3 reads CASSQDSTEAFF. In DNA, the CDR3 is TGCGCCAGCAGCCAAGATTCCACTGAAGCTTTCTTT.

This clonotype was found once. The chain joins TRBV4-1 to TRBJ2-2; TRBD2 matches 8 bases. V trimming: 1 base; J trimming: 1 base; junction bases outside the gene matches: 11. The CDR3 spans 19 residues. The germline gives CDR1 MGHRA, CDR2 YSYEKL. The CDR3 nucleotides are TGCGCCAGCAGCCAAGGGGGGGGAAGTAGCGGGAAGAACACCGGGGAGCTGTTTTTT. It is translated as CASSQGGGSSGKNTGELFF.

This clonotype was counted a few times. The rearrangement links TRBV7-9 to TRBJ1-2, with D possibly TRBD1 on 6 matching bases. CDR3 size: 14 residues. Deletions cut 0 bases from V and 5 bases from J, with 10 bases between. Germline V gene data show CDR1 as SEHNR and CDR2 as FQNEAQ (reference sequence). CDR3 DNA sequence: TGTGCCAGCAGCTTAGCGGAGGGGGAGTATGGCTACACCTTC. Translation gives CASSLAEGEYGYTF.

This CDR3 is CSARDVLISTGRNTKLFF. The CDR3 nucleotides are TGCAGTGCTAGAGATGTCCTGATATCGACAGGGCGCAATACAAAACTGTTTTTT. The chain joins TRBV20-1 to TRBJ1-4, with 7 positions matching TRBD1. The junction had 20 bases not matched to a gene; V was cut back by 0 bases and J by 10 bases. In germline, CDR1 is DFQATT, CDR2 SNEGSKA (reference sequence). This CDR3 contains 18 residues.